The entry that follows covers one T cell receptor beta chain sequence. Its target is unknown. This record comes from a study of monozygotic twins with inflammatory bowel disease. TCRdb re-called the 5' RACE reads; one entry per CDR3 protein, DNA not given. Its table lists over 200,000 distinct CDR3 sequences. CDR1 is SGHTA, CDR2 FQGNSA, per germline. This CDR3 contains 15 residues. Study results and limitations: Twins with IBD had fewer clonotypes in common with others than healthy twins, particularly during disease activity. Among T cells, the various subtypes were not distinguishable. The study found lower TCRbeta diversity (inverse Simpson) in IBD patients than in healthy co-twins.

The chain uses TRBV7-2 and TRBJ1-2; there is no DNA to check the TCRdb D call of TRBD1. Sequencing used blood. The receptor's source is a human donor with ulcerative colitis or Crohn's disease, or a healthy co-twin of an affected twin (not recorded which). The CDR3 here is CASRLPGTGLYGYTF.